The clone carrying this T cell receptor (beta chain) was found once. Libraries were prepared by immunoSEQ multiplex PCR; TCRdb keeps only in-frame clonotypes and omits some of them. The table has 500,000 or so clones, around nine tenths seen once; the top ten hold around 13%. These data belong to a study of Ad26.COV2.S vaccination and SARS-CoV-2 variants. Treatment defined: about 20 received Ad26.COV2.S at low or high dose, single or two shots; several received placebo; per-sample allocation not given. Material that was analyzed had been drawn on day 63 after the first vaccine or placebo injection. The shot given was an Ad26 vector that makes Wuhan-strain SARS-CoV-2 spike. The CDR3 runs 13 residues. V trimming: 6 bases; J trimming: 8 bases; junction bases outside the gene matches: 4.

The source of this sequence is a person between 18 and 65 years old who received the Ad26.COV2.S COVID-19 vaccine or a placebo. This chain uses TRBV12-3 or TRBV12-4 with TRBJ1-6; TRBD1 matches 7 bases. This specimen consisted of peripheral blood, obtained in a trial of Ad26.COV2.S vaccine versus placebo. The CDR3 loop reads CASSLTGDSPLHF. The CDR3 DNA is TGTGCCAGCAGCCTTACAGGGGATTCACCCCTCCACTTT.